The next 10 T cell receptor beta chains were all read from a single sample in a study of cytomegalovirus exposure and HLA in healthy donors. Libraries were prepared by immunoSEQ multiplex PCR; TCRdb keeps only in-frame clonotypes and omits some of them. The sample has approximately 260,000 clones, 75% to 90% seen once. Sequencing was performed on PBMCs. The receptors were sampled from a woman between 25 and 40 years old in good health and CMV-seropositive.

V usage is TRBV7-9 and J usage is TRBJ2-7; TRBD1 agrees at 11 bases. Germline V gene lookup returns CDR1 SEHNR and CDR2 FQNEAQ (reference sequence). The CDR3 is 14 residues long. Trimming at V came to 5 bases and at J to 7 bases, leaving 7 bases not matched to a gene. CDR3 nucleotide sequence: TGTGCCAGCAGCGCCGGACAGGGGGCTAAAGAGCAGTACTTC. Translating gives CASSAGQGAKEQYF.

The J gene is TRBJ1-2, the V gene TRBV6-1; a possible D gene is TRBD1 (6 bases). CDR3 length: 15 amino acids. CDR1 is MNHNS, CDR2 SASEGT, per germline. Trimming removed 4 bases from V and 2 bases from J, with 14 bases in between. CDR3 protein: CASSALTGTNYGYTF. The CDR3 bases are TGTGCCAGCAGTGCTCTTACAGGGACCAACTATGGCTACACCTTC.

This rearrangement joins TRBV2 to TRBJ2-5; no clear D. V was pared by 0 bases and J by 1 base, with 18 bases between. There are 18 residues in the CDR3. The germline gives CDR1 SNHLY, CDR2 FYNNEI. The CDR3 reads CASSEATPLLAAQETQYF. The CDR3 nucleotides read TGTGCCAGCAGTGAAGCGACCCCCCTACTCGCGGCCCAAGAGACCCAGTACTTC.

In this sample, this clone turned up once. The rearrangement links TRBV7-8 to TRBJ2-7; D gene ambiguous. CDR1 and CDR2 from the germline V gene are SGHVS and FQNEAQ. Trimming pared 2 bases from V and 0 bases from J, leaving 11 bases between. This CDR3 contains 15 residues. This chain's CDR3 is CASSLRSGTSYEQYF. CDR3 sequence (DNA): TGTGCCAGCAGCTTAAGATCGGGTACCTCCTACGAGCAGTACTTC.

The rearrangement uses TRBV7-9 and TRBJ2-1; TRBD2 aligns across 10 bases. The CDR3 is 16 amino acids. Looked up from germline, CDR1 is SEHNR and CDR2 is FQNEAQ (reference sequence). The ends lost 2 bases at V and 6 bases at J; junction bases unmatched: 7. The CDR3 protein is CASSLLGTSATNEQFF. The CDR3 coding sequence is TGTGCCAGCAGCTTATTGGGGACTAGCGCTACCAATGAGCAGTTCTTC.

This chain connects TRBV10-3 to TRBJ1-2; 9 bases are shared with TRBD1. After removal of 6 bases from V and 4 bases from J, the junction contained 6 bases not matched to a gene. From germline, CDR1 is ENHRY and CDR2 SYGVKD. The CDR3 spans 14 residues. The CDR3 DNA is TGTGCCATCAGCTTGGACAGGGGCTCCTATGGCTACACCTTC. Protein product: CAISLDRGSYGYTF.

This rearrangement joins TRBV23-1 to TRBJ1-5, with TRBD1 as a possible D gene (5 bases). TRBV23-1 is annotated as an ORF whose role is uncertain. CDR3 length equals 15 residues. Trimming left V 6 bases short and J 4 bases short, with 16 bases between. The CDR3, as DNA: TGCGCCAGCAGCCAAAAGGGGAGGTCTAATCAGCCCCAGCATTTT. This gives the protein CASSQKGRSNQPQHF.

The CDR3: CASSWRLAGVHNEQFF. CDR3 nucleotides: TGTGCCAGCAGCTGGCGACTAGCGGGGGTCCACAATGAGCAGTTCTTC. This chain links TRBV11-2 with TRBJ2-1, with 12 positions matching TRBD2. The trim removed 4 bases at V and 5 bases at J, leaving 6 bases unmatched. The CDR3 extends over 16 amino acids. CDR1 is SGHAT and CDR2 is FQNNGV in the germline V gene.

The chain carries TRBV5-1 and TRBJ2-1, with D possibly being TRBD2 (6 bases). Trimming shortened V by 3 bases and J by 2 bases, and 24 bases separated the two germline ends. The CDR3 sequence is 19 residues long. The germline V gene has CDR1 SGHRS and CDR2 YFSETQ. CDR3 residues: CASSSHPSQWPGAYNEQFF. The CDR3 bases are TGCGCCAGCAGCTCCCACCCGAGCCAGTGGCCGGGAGCCTACAATGAGCAGTTCTTC.

This rearrangement joins TRBV10-1 to TRBJ1-2; a weak D match, TRBD1 (5 bases). With 0 bases removed from V and 8 bases from J, the gap between germline ends came to 19 bases. The CDR3 sequence is 16 residues long. CDR1 and CDR2 (germline): WNHNN, SYGVQD (reference sequence). CDR3 loop: CASSESTDSRRLGYTF. CDR3 bases: TGCGCCAGCAGTGAGTCGACCGACAGCCGAAGATTGGGCTACACCTTC.